Reported below is one T cell receptor beta chain. This clonotype was recorded at least ten times. Its antigen is still unknown. One base away there is no much larger clone; base qualities are not given. These data are taken from a study of human T cells and chemical hapten exposure (dated by TCRdb to 2020 to 2022). Background for the entire study: For sensitization, 2% DPC in acetone was applied to a roughly 2 cm by roughly 2 cm area of upper inner arm skin. Throughout the roughly 23-week study period, patients were also given weekly therapeutic DPC doses on the scalp. Patch testing was performed on the upper back with Finn chambers containing 0.01% DPC, and the patch tests were scored after 6 days according to International Contact Dermatitis Research Group standards. Most of the patients in the cohort were female, and the cohort covered alopecia areata with under or over 50% scalp involvement, alopecia totalis and alopecia universalis. Libraries were combined into a pool for sequencing, and differences in TCR yield between samples came mainly from small differences in library volumes within the pool. This study followed changes in the peripheral blood TCR repertoire in vivo during primary and secondary sensitization of alopecia patients to the hapten diphenylcyclopropenone (DPC). Blood samples were taken from patients before sensitization (week 0) and at 2, 6 and about 24 weeks after DPC sensitization. Blood for TCR sequencing was provided by twenty-nine alopecia patients at one to four time points (pre-sensitization, 2, 6 and 24 weeks). The paper as a whole reports these results and caveats: Alopecia, a presumed autoimmune disease, was present in all patients, so the immune response of the patients might differ from that of healthy individuals. A positive correlation was found between the number of PT1 expanded TCRs and patch test score, with significance reached at thresholds 8, 16 and 32 but not 4. Expanded TCRs formed significantly more large CDR3 similarity clusters than pre-sensitization or healthy control sets, consistent with antigen-driven responses. No change with DPC sensitization was found in the number of TCRs above 1 in 1000 frequency, and no evidence of global repertoire structure alterations was found. After repeated subsampling, changes were observed in the strength of the expansion versus patch-test correlation and in the threshold at which the correlation became significant.

This sample's time point label indicates: patch test 1, 2 weeks after DPC sensitization. The sample's treatment or condition label, in plain terms: therapeutic diphenylcyclopropenone sensitization with weekly scalp DPC. At every patch-test visit, the blood draw took place before the patch test was put on. To be eligible, patients had to be aged 18 to 70, diagnosed with alopecia and judged suitable for DPC therapy, while pregnant patients were excluded. Total RNA was isolated from unfractionated whole blood collected in Tempus Blood RNA tubes. Library preparation employed RACE. Data came from a NextSeq 500. During library preparation, unique molecular identifiers were attached to individual cDNA molecules so that TCRs could be counted quantitatively and reproducibly. Both TCR alpha and TCR beta chains were sequenced from each blood RNA sample. Regarding the original processing steps: The median number of TCRs per sample was around 100,000, ranging from about 23,224 to 690,600. V, J and CDR3 annotation of the TCR reads was carried out using the Decombinator software suite. To make PS versus PT1 abundance plots, every sample was subsampled to the same number of TCRs (28,000). Expanded TCRs were defined as absent before sensitization and observed at least eight times at the 2-week time point. TCRdb trimmed the raw reads at Q25, called clones with MiXCR and kept productive beta chains. Entries are consolidated by CDR3 protein sequence, retaining the most common genes and DNA. TCRdb's processing, not the authors', yielded these V and J calls. The sample table lists tens of thousands of distinct CDR3 sequences, 7.5% to 9.5% of them with a count of one. The top ten clonotypes cover roughly 1.6% of the sample.

Taken from cysteine to phenylalanine, the CDR3 has 16 residues. The kept DNA is CDR3 alone, 48 bases in frame from the first base. The germline ends are 20 bases apart after V is trimmed by 4 bases and J by 10 bases. CDR1 and CDR2, looked up from the germline V gene (reference sequence), are LNHNV and YYDKDF. Source: whole blood, taken in connection with sensitization to the hapten diphenylcyclopropenone (DPC). The sequence derives from a woman in her 30s with alopecia areata. Some clones in this sample may be carry-over from other donors' samples. In this chain, TRBV15 is recombined with TRBJ1-6, and TRBD1 may be the D gene, going by 5 matching bases. The DNA is as follows: TGTGCCACCAGCATGTGGCTCCCGGACATGAACTCACCCCTCCACTTT. It codes for CATSMWLPDMNSPLHF.